This section outlines one TCR beta chain sequence together with its context. This record comes from a study of molecular identifiers for immune sequencing clone quantification. One entry per CDR3 protein results from TCRdb running MiXCR on the PCR reads. The sample contains roughly 50,000 distinct CDR3 sequences, under 30% of which appear only once. This sequence originates from a human donor in good health. Some libraries in this study had Jurkat cell RNA spiked in. The sample consisted of naive CD8+ T cells from blood, with Jurkat cell RNA spiked in. Described subset: FACS-sorted CD8+CD4-CCR7+CD45RA+ naive T cells.

The CDR3 loop reads CASSWQGTYEQYF. CDR3 DNA sequence: TGTGCCAGCAGTTGGCAGGGTACCTACGAGCAGTACTTC. This chain links TRBV27 with TRBJ2-7; possible D gene TRBD1, 5 bases. There are 13 residues in the CDR3. Germline values: CDR1 MNHEY, CDR2 SMNVEV (reference sequence). V was clipped by 4 bases and J by 2 bases, with 9 bases between them.